These 20 T cell receptor beta chains were all obtained from the same sample, sequenced in a study of blood T cells in healthy people across ages. Primers used in a second PCR of about 7 to 11 cycles were a sample-barcoded 5' primer and a J-beta primer mix. One entry per CDR3 protein, called by TCRdb with MiXCR from the 5' RACE reads. Here the sample spans approximately 800,000 distinct CDR3 sequences, about 61% being singletons. Material: blood. The receptors originated from a man aged 40-55 years in good health.

The chain carries TRBV7-3 and TRBJ2-5; 12 bases line up with TRBD2. The V gene end was trimmed by 5 bases and the J gene end by 2 bases; junction bases not matched to a gene: 9. Germline V lookup: CDR1 SGHTA, CDR2 FQGTGA. The CDR3 length is 17 residues. The chain's CDR3 is CASSRQRGTSGQETQYF. As DNA, the CDR3 is TGTGCCAGCAGCCGTCAGAGAGGGACTAGCGGGCAAGAGACCCAGTACTTC.

The chain links TRBV3-1 to TRBJ2-5; D might be TRBD1 (6 bases). The CDR3 consists of 12 residues. Trimming stripped 8 bases from V and 2 bases from J, with 9 bases between. Looked up from germline, CDR1 is LGHDT and CDR2 is YNNKEL (reference sequence). This CDR3 is CASRTEQETQYF. The CDR3, as DNA: TGTGCCAGCCGGACAGAACAAGAGACCCAGTACTTC.

The chain carries TRBV6-6 and TRBJ2-6; TRBD1 is a possible D gene (5 bases). CDR1 MNHNY and CDR2 SVGAGI come from the germline V gene (reference sequence). Trimming left V 5 bases short and J 4 bases short, with 12 bases between. The CDR3 totals 15 residues. This CDR3 reads CASSPGASGANVLTF. The CDR3 DNA reads TGTGCCAGCAGTCCTGGGGCTTCAGGGGCCAACGTCCTGACTTTC.

With respect to this clonotype: One end of the junction is discordant with germline, which a read error may explain. The rearrangement links TRBV15 to TRBJ2-7; 9 bases agree with TRBD1. The CDR3 is 15 amino acids. CDR1 is LNHNV and CDR2 is YYDKDF in the germline V gene (reference sequence). CDR3 loop: CAASRAGTGIYEQYF. The CDR3 nucleotides read TGTGCCGCCAGCAGAGCCGGGACAGGGATCTACGAGCAGTACTTC. The full variable domain, its missing parts supplied by reference TRBV15 and TRBJ2-7, is DAMVIQNPRYQVTQFGKPVTLSCSQTLNHNVMYWYQQKSSQAPKLLFHYYDKDFNNEADTPDNFQSRRPNTSFCFLDIRSPGLGDTAMYLCAASRAGTGIYEQYFGPGTRLTVT.

This clonotype was picked up many times. The rearrangement uses TRBV7-2 and TRBJ2-5; D remains unclear. Germline lookup yields CDR1 SGHTA and CDR2 FQGNSA. V shed 5 bases and J shed 2 bases, with 12 bases lying between them. This CDR3 contains 14 residues. CDR3 sequence (DNA): TGTGCCAGCAGCCCCCTGGGGTTTCAAGAGACCCAGTACTTC. It codes for CASSPLGFQETQYF.

Turning to this clonotype: This sequence may be a read error, since a much larger clone differs from it by one base. The V call is TRBV7-6, the J call TRBJ2-5; TRBD2 is a possible D gene (6 bases). Trimming took 4 bases from V and 11 from J, leaving 20 bases between them. The CDR3 contains 14 residues. Germline CDR1 reads SGHVS; CDR2 reads FNYEAQ. The CDR3 sequence is CASSSPRRGDEQYF. In DNA form, the CDR3 reads TGTGCCAGCAGCTCCCCACGGAGGGGCGATGAGCAGTACTTC.

The V call is TRBV10-3, the J call TRBJ2-3, with TRBD1 identical over 7 bases. The V segment lost 4 bases and the J segment 0 bases; nucleotides outside the gene matches: 7. CDR3 length: 16 residues. CDR1 and CDR2 (germline): ENHRY, SYGVKD. The CDR3, as DNA: TGTGCCATCAGTGCCCGACAGGGTTCTAGCACAGATACGCAGTATTTT. Its translation: CAISARQGSSTDTQYF.

The J gene is TRBJ1-1, the V gene TRBV4-2; tentative D call: TRBD1 (5 bases). CDR3 length: 13 amino acids. From germline, CDR1 is LGHNA and CDR2 YNFKEQ. Trimming removed 6 bases at V and 3 bases at J, with 11 bases between. This chain's CDR3 is CASSGGVDTEAFF. For the CDR3, the DNA is TGTGCCAGCAGTGGGGGGGTAGACACTGAAGCTTTCTTT.

CDR3 protein: CASTPTRTSGGALIGNEQFF. CDR3 DNA sequence: TGCGCCAGCACCCCCACAAGGACTAGCGGGGGGGCCCTAATCGGGAATGAGCAGTTCTTC. The chain combines TRBV5-1 with TRBJ2-1; 15 nucleotides agree with TRBD2. The V and J ends lost 6 bases and 7 bases, in that order; junction bases with no gene match: 20. This CDR3 spans 20 amino acids. CDR1 is SGHRS, CDR2 YFSETQ, per germline. The variable domain in full, completed from reference TRBV5-1 and TRBJ2-1, reads KAGVTQTPRYLIKTRGQQVTLSCSPISGHRSVSWYQQTPGQGLQFLFEYFSETQRNKGNFPGRFSGRQFSNSRSEMNVSTLELGDSALYLCASTPTRTSGGALIGNEQFFGPGTRLTVL.

This clonotype appeared a single time. V is TRBV9 and J is TRBJ2-7; D gene unclear. The V end was cut by 0 bases, the J end by 2 bases, with 9 bases between. This CDR3 has 14 amino acids. The germline V gene encodes CDR1 SGDLS and CDR2 YYNGEE. In DNA form, the CDR3 reads TGTGCCAGCAGCGTAGAACATACGGCCTACGAGCAGTACTTC. This translates into CASSVEHTAYEQYF.

This chain links TRBV7-9 with TRBJ2-6; TRBD1 agrees at 9 bases. Germline V lookup: CDR1 SEHNR, CDR2 FQNEAQ (reference sequence). The junction had 8 bases not matched to a gene; V was cut back by 5 bases and J by 0 bases. This CDR3 has 18 amino acids. CDR3 bases: TGTGCCAGCAGCCCCGGGACAGGGCTACTCTCTGGGGCCAACGTCCTGACTTTC. Residues: CASSPGTGLLSGANVLTF. The entire variable domain, with the rest obtained from reference TRBV7-9 and TRBJ2-6, is as follows: DTGVSQNPRHKITKRGQNVTFRCDPISEHNRLYWYRQTLGQGPEFLTYFQNEAQLEKSRLLSDRFSAERPKGSFSTLEIQRTEQGDSAMYLCASSPGTGLLSGANVLTFGAGSRLTVL.

This clonotype was found once. The chain carries TRBV28 and TRBJ2-2; 7 bases map to TRBD2. The V gene end was trimmed by 1 base and the J gene end by 5 bases; junction bases not matched to a gene: 7. Germline V gene data show CDR1 as MDHEN and CDR2 as SYDVKM. The CDR3 loop spans 16 amino acids. CDR3 in DNA: TGTGCCAGCAGTTTATCCGAGCGGGGCCCGACCGGGGAGCTGTTTTTT. Translation gives CASSLSERGPTGELFF. Together with reference TRBV28 and TRBJ2-2, the CDR3 gives the full variable domain: DVKVTQSSRYLVKRTGEKVFLECVQDMDHENMFWYRQDPGLGLRLIYFSYDVKMKEKGDIPEGYSVSREKKERFSLILESASTNQTSMYLCASSLSERGPTGELFFGEGSRLTVL.

The J gene is TRBJ2-3, the V gene TRBV3-1; unclear D gene. The CDR3 length is 13 residues. V dropped 1 base and J dropped 5 bases, with 7 bases sitting between them. Germline V gives CDR1 LGHDT, CDR2 YNNKEL (reference sequence). CDR3 sequence (DNA): TGTGCCAGCAGCCAAGCTAGTGGAGATACGCAGTATTTT. Its protein product is CASSQASGDTQYF.

In its sample, this clonotype was seen a few times. The chain is built from TRBV20-1 and TRBJ2-3; D perhaps matches TRBD2 (5 bases). Trimming shortened V by 6 bases and J by 4 bases, and 23 bases separated the two germline ends. This CDR3 has 16 amino acids. Germline-derived CDR1 and CDR2 are DFQATT and SNEGSKA (reference sequence). The chain's CDR3 is CSAPARLADLSDTQYF. CDR3 coding DNA: TGCAGTGCCCCTGCCCGCCTAGCTGATCTCTCAGATACGCAGTATTTT.

V usage is TRBV6-2 or TRBV6-3 and J usage is TRBJ2-1, with 10 bases identical to TRBD2. V lost 8 bases and J lost 4; bases outside the gene matches: 8. This CDR3 is 15 amino acids long. Germline V lookup: CDR1 MNHEY, CDR2 SVGEGT. The CDR3 spells CASLTPGLAYNEQFF. The CDR3 bases are TGTGCCAGCCTTACTCCGGGACTAGCGTACAATGAGCAGTTCTTC.

There are many counts of this clonotype. This sequence joins TRBV20-1 and TRBJ2-6; 7 bases are a match to TRBD1. The V and J ends lost 4 bases and 0 bases, in that order; junction bases with no gene match: 6. Looked up from germline, CDR1 is DFQATT and CDR2 is SNEGSKA (reference sequence). This CDR3 has 16 residues. The CDR3 loop reads CSATQGMRSGANVLTF. The DNA for the CDR3 is TGCAGTGCTACACAGGGGATGCGCTCTGGGGCCAACGTCCTGACTTTC.

V usage is TRBV7-2 and J usage is TRBJ2-2, with D perhaps TRBD1 (6 bases). Trimming left V 3 bases short and J 0 bases short, with 14 bases between. The CDR3 loop spans 17 amino acids. CDR1 is SGHTA, CDR2 FQGNSA, per germline. The CDR3 DNA reads TGTGCCAGCAGCTTCCCCTCCGGGACACCGAACACCGGGGAGCTGTTTTTT. It translates to CASSFPSGTPNTGELFF.

The chain employs TRBV6-5 and TRBJ2-3; D not certain. This CDR3 comprises 15 residues. V lost 1 base and J lost 6, with 14 bases in between. CDR1 is MNHEY and CDR2 is SVGAGI in the germline V gene. CDR3 protein: CASSYFGAEMDTQYF. As DNA, the CDR3 is TGTGCCAGCAGTTACTTCGGTGCGGAGATGGATACGCAGTATTTT.

This clonotype came up a few times. J is TRBJ2-3 and V is TRBV6-2 or TRBV6-3; D is uncertain. The CDR3 has 14 amino acids. Trimming left V 5 bases short and J 6 bases short, with 15 bases between. The germline V gene has CDR1 MNHEY and CDR2 SVGEGT. CDR3 sequence: CASSPMMGRDTQYF. DNA for the CDR3: TGTGCCAGCAGTCCCATGATGGGCCGCGATACGCAGTATTTT.

The V gene is TRBV20-1, the J gene TRBJ2-4, with 7 bases fitting TRBD2. The J call may be mistaken, given a closer DNA end match to TRBJ2-7. Germline CDR1 reads DFQATT; CDR2 reads SNEGSKA (reference sequence). The CDR3 length is 13 residues. The CDR3 DNA sequence: TGCAGTGCTAGCGGGGACTACACCTACGAGCAGTACTTC. This sequence encodes CSASGDYTYEQYF.